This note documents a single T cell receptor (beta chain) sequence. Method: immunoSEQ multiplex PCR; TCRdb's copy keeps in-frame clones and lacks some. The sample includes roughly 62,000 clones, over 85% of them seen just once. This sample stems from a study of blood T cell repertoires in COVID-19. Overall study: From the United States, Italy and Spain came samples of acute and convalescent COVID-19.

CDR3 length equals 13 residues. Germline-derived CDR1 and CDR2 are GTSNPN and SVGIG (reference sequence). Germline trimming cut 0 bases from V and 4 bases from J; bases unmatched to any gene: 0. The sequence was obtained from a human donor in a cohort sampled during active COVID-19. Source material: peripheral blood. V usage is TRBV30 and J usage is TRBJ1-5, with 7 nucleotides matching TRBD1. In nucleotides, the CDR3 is TGTGCCTGGAGTGTGGACAGGAATCAGCCCCAGCATTTT. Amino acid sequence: CAWSVDRNQPQHF.